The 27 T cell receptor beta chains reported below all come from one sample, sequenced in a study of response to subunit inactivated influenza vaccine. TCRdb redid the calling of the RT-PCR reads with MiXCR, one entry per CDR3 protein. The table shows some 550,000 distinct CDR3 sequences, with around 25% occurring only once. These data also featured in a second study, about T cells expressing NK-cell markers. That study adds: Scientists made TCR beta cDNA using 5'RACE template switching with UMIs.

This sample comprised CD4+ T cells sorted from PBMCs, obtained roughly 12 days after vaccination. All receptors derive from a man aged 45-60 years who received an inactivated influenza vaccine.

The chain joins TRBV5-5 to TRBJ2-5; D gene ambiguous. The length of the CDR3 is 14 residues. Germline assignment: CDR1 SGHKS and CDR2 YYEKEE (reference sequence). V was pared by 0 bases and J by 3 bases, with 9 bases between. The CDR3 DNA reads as TGTGCCAGCAGCTTGGCTGGGATTAAAGAGACCCAGTACTTC. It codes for CASSLAGIKETQYF.

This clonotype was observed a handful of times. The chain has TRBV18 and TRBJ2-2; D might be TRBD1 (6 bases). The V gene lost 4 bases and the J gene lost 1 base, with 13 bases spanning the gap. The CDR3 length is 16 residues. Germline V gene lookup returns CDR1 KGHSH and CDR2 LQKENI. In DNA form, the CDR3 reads TGTGCCAGCTCACACACCTTGGGACAGAACACCGGGGAGCTGTTTTTT. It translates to CASSHTLGQNTGELFF.

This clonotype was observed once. CDR3: CASSPGQGTGNEQYF. Written as DNA, the CDR3 is TGCGCCAGCAGCCCGGGACAGGGTACGGGGAACGAGCAGTACTTC. The chain couples TRBV5-1 to TRBJ2-7, with 9 bases identical to TRBD1. Germline assignment: CDR1 SGHRS and CDR2 YFSETQ. The V and J ends lost 4 bases and 5 bases, in that order; junction bases with no gene match: 10. This CDR3 spans 15 amino acids.

This CDR3 is CASSFSGLVSGELFF. In DNA, the CDR3 is TGTGCCAGCAGTTTTTCGGGACTAGTCTCCGGGGAGCTGTTTTTT. The V and J genes are TRBV12-3 or TRBV12-4 and TRBJ2-2; 8 positions agree with TRBD2. V dropped 3 bases and J dropped 6; count of bases not matched to a gene: 6. The CDR3 totals 15 residues.

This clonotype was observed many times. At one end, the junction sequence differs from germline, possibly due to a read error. The CDR3 reads CASSQDWLTSTDTQYF. Written as DNA, the CDR3 is TGCGCCAGCAGCCAAGACTGGCTGACTAGCACAGATACGCAGTATTTT. The chain recombines TRBV4-2 with TRBJ2-3; no clear D. Germline-derived CDR1 and CDR2 are LGHNA and YNFKEQ. The CDR3 runs to 16 residues.

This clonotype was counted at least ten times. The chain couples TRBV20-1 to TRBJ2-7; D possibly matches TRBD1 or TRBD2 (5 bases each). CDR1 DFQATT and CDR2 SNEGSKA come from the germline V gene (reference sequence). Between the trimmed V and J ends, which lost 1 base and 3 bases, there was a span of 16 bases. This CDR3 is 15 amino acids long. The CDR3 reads CSARVFGTGDYEQYF. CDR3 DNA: TGCAGTGCTAGAGTATTCGGGACGGGTGACTACGAGCAGTACTTC.

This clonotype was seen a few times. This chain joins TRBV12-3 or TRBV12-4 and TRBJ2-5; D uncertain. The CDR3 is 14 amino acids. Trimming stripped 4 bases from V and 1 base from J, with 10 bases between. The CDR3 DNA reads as TGTGCCAGCAGTTCCTTGACTCTCCAAGAGACCCAGTACTTC. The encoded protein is CASSSLTLQETQYF.

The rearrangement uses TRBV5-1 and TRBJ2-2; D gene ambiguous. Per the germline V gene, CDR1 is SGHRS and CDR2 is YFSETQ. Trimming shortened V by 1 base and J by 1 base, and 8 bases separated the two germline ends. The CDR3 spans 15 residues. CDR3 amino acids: CASSLREVNTGELFF. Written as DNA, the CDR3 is TGCGCCAGCAGCTTGAGAGAGGTGAACACCGGGGAGCTGTTTTTT.

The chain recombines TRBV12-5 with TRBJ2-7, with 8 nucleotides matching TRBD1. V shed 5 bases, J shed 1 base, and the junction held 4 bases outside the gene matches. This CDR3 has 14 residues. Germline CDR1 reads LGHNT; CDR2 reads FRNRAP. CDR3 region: CASGVRDRSYEQYF. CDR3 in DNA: TGTGCTAGTGGTGTCCGGGACAGGTCCTACGAGCAGTACTTC.

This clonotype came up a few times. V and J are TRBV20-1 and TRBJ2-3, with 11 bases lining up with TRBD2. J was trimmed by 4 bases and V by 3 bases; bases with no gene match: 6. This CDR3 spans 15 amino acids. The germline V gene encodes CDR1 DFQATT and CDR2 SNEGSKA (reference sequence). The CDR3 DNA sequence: TGCAGTGCTAGGAAGACTAGCGGGAATCCAGATACGCAGTATTTT. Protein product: CSARKTSGNPDTQYF.

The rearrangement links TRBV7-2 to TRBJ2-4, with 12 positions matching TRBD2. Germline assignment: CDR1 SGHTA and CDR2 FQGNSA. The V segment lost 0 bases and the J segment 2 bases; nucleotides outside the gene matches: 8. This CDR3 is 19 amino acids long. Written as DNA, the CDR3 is TGTGCCAGCAGCTTAGCCCCCTCTAGCGGGGGGGCGTCCAAAAACATTCAGTACTTC. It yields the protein CASSLAPSSGGASKNIQYF. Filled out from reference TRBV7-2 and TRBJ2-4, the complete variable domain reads GAGVSQSPSNKVTEKGKDVELRCDPISGHTALYWYRQSLGQGLEFLIYFQGNSAPDKSGLPSDRFSAERTGGSVSTLTIQRTQQEDSAVYLCASSLAPSSGGASKNIQYFGAGTRLSVL.

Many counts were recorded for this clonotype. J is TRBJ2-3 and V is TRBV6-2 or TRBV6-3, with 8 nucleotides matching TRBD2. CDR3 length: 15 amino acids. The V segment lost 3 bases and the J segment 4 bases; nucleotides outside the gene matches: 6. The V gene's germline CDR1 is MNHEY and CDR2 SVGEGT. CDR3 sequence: CASSYSAGGADTQYF. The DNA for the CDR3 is TGTGCCAGCAGTTATTCGGCGGGGGGCGCAGATACGCAGTATTTT.

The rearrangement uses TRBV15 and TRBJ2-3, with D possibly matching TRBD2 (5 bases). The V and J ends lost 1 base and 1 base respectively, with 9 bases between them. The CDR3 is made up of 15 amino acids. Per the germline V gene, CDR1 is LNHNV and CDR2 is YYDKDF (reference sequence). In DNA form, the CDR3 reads TGTGCCACCAGCAGAGGGGTTAGCGGCACAGATACGCAGTATTTT. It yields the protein CATSRGVSGTDTQYF.

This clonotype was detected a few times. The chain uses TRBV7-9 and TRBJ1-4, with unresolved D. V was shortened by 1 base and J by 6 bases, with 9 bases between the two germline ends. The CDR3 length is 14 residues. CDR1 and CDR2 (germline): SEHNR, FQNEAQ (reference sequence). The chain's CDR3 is CASSLGSIDEKLFF. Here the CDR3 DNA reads TGTGCCAGCAGCTTAGGCAGCATTGATGAAAAACTGTTTTTT. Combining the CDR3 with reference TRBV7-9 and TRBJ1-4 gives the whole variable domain DTGVSQNPRHKITKRGQNVTFRCDPISEHNRLYWYRQTLGQGPEFLTYFQNEAQLEKSRLLSDRFSAERPKGSFSTLEIQRTEQGDSAMYLCASSLGSIDEKLFFGSGTQLSVL.

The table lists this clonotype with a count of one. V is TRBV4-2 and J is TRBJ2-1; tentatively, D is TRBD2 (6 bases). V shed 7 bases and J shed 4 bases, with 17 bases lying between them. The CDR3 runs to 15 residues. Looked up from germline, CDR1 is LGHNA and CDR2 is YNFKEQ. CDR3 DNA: TGTGCCAGCATCCAGGAAGCCGGGACTTACAATGAGCAGTTCTTC. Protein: CASIQEAGTYNEQFF.

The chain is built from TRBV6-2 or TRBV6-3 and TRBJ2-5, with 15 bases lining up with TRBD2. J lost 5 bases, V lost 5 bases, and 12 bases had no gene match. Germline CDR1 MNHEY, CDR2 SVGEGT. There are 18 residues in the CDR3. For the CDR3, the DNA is TGTGCCAGCAGTCCCGGGACTAGCGGGAGGTCCTTAAGTGAGACCCAGTACTTC. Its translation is CASSPGTSGRSLSETQYF.

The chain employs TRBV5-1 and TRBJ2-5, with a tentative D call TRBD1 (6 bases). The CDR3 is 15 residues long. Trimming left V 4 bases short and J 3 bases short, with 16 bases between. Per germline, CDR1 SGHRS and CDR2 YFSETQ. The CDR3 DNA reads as TGCGCCAGCAGCCCGGAACCGTACAGGGAAGAGACCCAGTACTTC. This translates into CASSPEPYREETQYF.

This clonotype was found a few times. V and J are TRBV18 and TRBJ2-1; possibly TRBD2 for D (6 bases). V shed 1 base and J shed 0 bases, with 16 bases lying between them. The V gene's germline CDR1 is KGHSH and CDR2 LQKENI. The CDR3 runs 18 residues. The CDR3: CASSPRGSGTHSYNEQFF. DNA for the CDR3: TGTGCCAGCTCACCACGGGGTTCCGGGACTCACTCCTACAATGAGCAGTTCTTC.

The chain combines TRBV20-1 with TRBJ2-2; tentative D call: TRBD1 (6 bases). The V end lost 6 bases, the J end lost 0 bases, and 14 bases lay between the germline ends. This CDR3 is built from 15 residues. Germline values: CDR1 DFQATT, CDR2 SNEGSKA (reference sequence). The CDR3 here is CSALYRAPNTGELFF. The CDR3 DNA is TGCAGTGCCCTCTACAGGGCCCCGAACACCGGGGAGCTGTTTTTT.

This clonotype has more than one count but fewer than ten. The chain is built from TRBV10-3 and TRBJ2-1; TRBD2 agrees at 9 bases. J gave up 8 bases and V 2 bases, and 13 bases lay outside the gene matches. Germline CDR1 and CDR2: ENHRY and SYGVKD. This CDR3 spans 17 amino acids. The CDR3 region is CAISEPPGSGGRDEQFF. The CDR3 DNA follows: TGTGCCATCAGTGAGCCCCCCGGGAGCGGGGGGAGGGATGAGCAGTTCTTC.

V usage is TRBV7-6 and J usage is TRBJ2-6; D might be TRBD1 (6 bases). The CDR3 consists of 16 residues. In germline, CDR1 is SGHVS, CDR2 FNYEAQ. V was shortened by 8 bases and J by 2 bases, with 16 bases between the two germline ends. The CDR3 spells CASSRIQGTGANVLTF. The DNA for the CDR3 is TGTGCCAGCTCCCGTATCCAGGGGACTGGGGCCAACGTCCTGACTTTC.

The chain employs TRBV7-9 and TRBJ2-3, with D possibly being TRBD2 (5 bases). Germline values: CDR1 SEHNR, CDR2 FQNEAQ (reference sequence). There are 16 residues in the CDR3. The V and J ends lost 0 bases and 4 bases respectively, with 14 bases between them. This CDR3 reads CASSLALVGEADTQYF. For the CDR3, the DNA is TGTGCCAGCAGCTTAGCGCTTGTGGGAGAGGCAGATACGCAGTATTTT. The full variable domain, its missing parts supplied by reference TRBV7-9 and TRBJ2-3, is DTGVSQNPRHKITKRGQNVTFRCDPISEHNRLYWYRQTLGQGPEFLTYFQNEAQLEKSRLLSDRFSAERPKGSFSTLEIQRTEQGDSAMYLCASSLALVGEADTQYFGPGTRLTVL.

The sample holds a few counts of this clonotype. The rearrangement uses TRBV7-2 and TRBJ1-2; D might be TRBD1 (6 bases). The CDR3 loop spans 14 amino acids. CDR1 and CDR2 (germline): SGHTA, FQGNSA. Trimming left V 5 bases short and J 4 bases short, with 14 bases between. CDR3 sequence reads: CASSPGGAFYGYTF. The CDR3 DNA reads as TGTGCCAGCAGCCCGGGGGGGGCCTTCTATGGCTACACCTTC.

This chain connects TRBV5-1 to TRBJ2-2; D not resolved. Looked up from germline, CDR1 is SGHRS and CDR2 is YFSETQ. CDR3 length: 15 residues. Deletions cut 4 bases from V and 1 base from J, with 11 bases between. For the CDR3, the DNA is TGCGCCAGCAGCCGACAACTGCAGAACACCGGGGAGCTGTTTTTT. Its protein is CASSRQLQNTGELFF. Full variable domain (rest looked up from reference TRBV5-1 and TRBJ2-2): KAGVTQTPRYLIKTRGQQVTLSCSPISGHRSVSWYQQTPGQGLQFLFEYFSETQRNKGNFPGRFSGRQFSNSRSEMNVSTLELGDSALYLCASSRQLQNTGELFFGEGSRLTVL.

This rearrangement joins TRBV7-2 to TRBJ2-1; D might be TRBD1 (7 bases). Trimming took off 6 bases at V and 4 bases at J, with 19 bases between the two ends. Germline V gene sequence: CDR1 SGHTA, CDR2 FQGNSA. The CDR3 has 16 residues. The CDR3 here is CASSLRGAGSYNEQFF. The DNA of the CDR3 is TGTGCCAGCAGTCTCAGGGGGGCGGGGAGTTACAATGAGCAGTTCTTC.

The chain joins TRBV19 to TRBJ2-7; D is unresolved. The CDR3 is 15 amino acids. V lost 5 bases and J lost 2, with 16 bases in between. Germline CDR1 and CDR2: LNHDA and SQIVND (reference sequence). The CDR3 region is CASSPRRYPPYEQYF. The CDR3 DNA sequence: TGTGCCAGTAGTCCCCGGCGATACCCTCCCTACGAGCAGTACTTC.

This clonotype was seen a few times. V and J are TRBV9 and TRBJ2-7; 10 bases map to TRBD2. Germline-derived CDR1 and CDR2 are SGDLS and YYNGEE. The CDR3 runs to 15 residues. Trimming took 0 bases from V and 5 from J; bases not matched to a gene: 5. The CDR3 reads CASSVAASGSNEQYF. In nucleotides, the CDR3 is TGTGCCAGCAGCGTAGCGGCTAGCGGGAGCAACGAGCAGTACTTC.